The rows below give T cell receptor beta chains drawn from one sample of a study of control samples from healthy donors and cancer patients. Clones were sequenced by immunoSEQ multiplex PCR, and TCRdb holds only the in-frame ones, with some missing. The repertoire holds over 150,000 clones, with 96% as singletons. What was sequenced was blood. The receptors originated from a woman between 25 and 40 years old in good health. CDR3s include the opening cysteine and the closing phenylalanine or tryptophan. D genes are given only for firm matches. Part of the rows lack a size; the others show once, few, many or a class for expanded clones.

clone_size	cdr3_length	j_call	d_call	v_call	cdr3_aa	cdr3_nt
NA	16	TRBJ2-1	NA	TRBV9	CASSASDLDAYNEQFF	TGTGCCAGCAGCGCGTCGGATTTGGATGCCTACAATGAGCAGTTCTTC
few	14	TRBJ1-2	NA	TRBV14	CASSQVHSNYGYTF	TGTGCCAGCAGCCAAGTCCACAGTAACTATGGCTACACCTTC
NA	15	TRBJ2-1	NA	TRBV9	CASSVQAPSYNEQFF	TGTGCCAGCAGCGTACAGGCACCCTCCTACAATGAGCAGTTCTTC
NA	14	TRBJ2-1	NA	TRBV5-1	CASSPGPMADEQFF	TGCGCCAGCAGCCCTGGACCCATGGCGGATGAGCAGTTCTTC
NA	12	TRBJ1-2	NA	TRBV11-2	CASSLGGYGYTF	TGTGCCAGCAGCTTAGGAGGGTATGGCTACACCTTC
NA	14	TRBJ2-7	TRBD2	TRBV10-3	CAIRPGTSGSEQYF	TGTGCCATCAGACCCGGGACTAGCGGGAGCGAGCAGTACTTC
NA	16	TRBJ2-7	NA	TRBV4-2	CASSQNRDSYSYEQYF	TGTGCCAGCAGCCAAAACCGGGACTCCTACTCCTACGAGCAGTACTTC
NA	15	TRBJ2-2	NA	TRBV2	CASSEVKGETGELFF	TGTGCCAGCAGTGAAGTGAAGGGAGAGACCGGGGAGCTGTTTTTT
NA	13	TRBJ1-2	NA	TRBV18	CASSPDSNYGYTF	TGTGCCAGCTCACCAGACAGTAACTATGGCTACACCTTC
NA	16	TRBJ2-5	TRBD2	TRBV5-5	CASSSGSGGPRETQYF	TGTGCCAGCAGCTCGGGTAGCGGGGGGCCAAGGGAGACCCAGTACTTC
NA	16	TRBJ2-1	TRBD2	TRBV7-2	CASSLLAGILYNEQFF	TGTGCCAGCAGTCTCCTAGCGGGGATCCTCTACAATGAGCAGTTCTTC
NA	14	TRBJ1-2	NA	TRBV5-4	CASSLGLGDYGYTF	TGTGCCAGCAGCTTGGGGTTAGGGGACTATGGCTACACCTTC
NA	18	TRBJ1-3	TRBD1	TRBV4-2	CASSQPGQGGSSGNTIYF	TGTGCCAGCAGCCAACCCGGACAGGGTGGCTCCTCTGGAAACACCATATATTTT
NA	13	TRBJ1-1	NA	TRBV18	CASSSGGGTEAFF	TGTGCCAGCTCATCGGGTGGGGGAACTGAAGCTTTCTTT